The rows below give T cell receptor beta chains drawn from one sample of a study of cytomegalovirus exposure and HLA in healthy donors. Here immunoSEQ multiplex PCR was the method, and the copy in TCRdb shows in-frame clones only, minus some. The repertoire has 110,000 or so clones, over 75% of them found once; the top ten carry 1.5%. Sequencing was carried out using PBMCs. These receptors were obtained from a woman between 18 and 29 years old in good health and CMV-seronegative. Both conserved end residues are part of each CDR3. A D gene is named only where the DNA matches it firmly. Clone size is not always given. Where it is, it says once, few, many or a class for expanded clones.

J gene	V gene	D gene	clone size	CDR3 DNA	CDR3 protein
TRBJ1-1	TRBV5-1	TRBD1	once	TGCGCCAGCAGCCTAGGACAGGACACTGAAGCTTTCTTT	CASSLGQDTEAFF
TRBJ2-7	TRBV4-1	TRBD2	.	TGCGCCAGCAGCCTCAGAGGGGGACTAGCGGATTTAAGCTCCTACGAGCAGTACTTC	CASSLRGGLADLSSYEQYF
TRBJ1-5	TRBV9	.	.	TGTGCCAGCAGCGTAGGCGGATTCGGCAATCAGCCCCAGCATTTT	CASSVGGFGNQPQHF
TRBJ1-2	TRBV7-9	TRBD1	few	TGTGCCAGCAGCCCCAATTTGGGGACAGGGTATGGCTACACCTTC	CASSPNLGTGYGYTF
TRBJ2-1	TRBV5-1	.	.	TGCGCCAGCCAGAGGGGGGGCCCCAATGAGCAGTTCTTC	CASQRGGPNEQFF
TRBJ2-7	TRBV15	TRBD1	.	TGTGCCACCAGCAGAGAGAAGACAGGGCTTACCTACGAGCAGTACTTC	CATSREKTGLTYEQYF
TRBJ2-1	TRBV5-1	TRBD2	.	TGCGCCAGCAGCTACGGACTAGCGGACTACAATGAGCAGTTCTTC	CASSYGLADYNEQFF
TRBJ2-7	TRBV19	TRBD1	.	TGTGCCAGTAGTATCGGCCAGGGGGCCGCCTACGAGCAGTACTTC	CASSIGQGAAYEQYF
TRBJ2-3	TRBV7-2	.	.	TGTGCCAGCAGCTTAGCGCGGTCCCGGACAGATACGCAGTATTTT	CASSLARSRTDTQYF
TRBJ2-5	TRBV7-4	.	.	TGTGCCAGCAGCTTAGATCGATCCGGAGAGACCCAGTACTTC	CASSLDRSGETQYF
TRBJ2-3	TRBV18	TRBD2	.	TGTGCCAGCGATCACACCACAGAGGCGGGGGGTACTGATACGCAGTATTTT	CASDHTTEAGGTDTQYF
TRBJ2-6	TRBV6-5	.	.	TGTGCCAGCTTCCAACCGGGCTCTGGGGCCAACGTCCTGACTTTC	CASFQPGSGANVLTF